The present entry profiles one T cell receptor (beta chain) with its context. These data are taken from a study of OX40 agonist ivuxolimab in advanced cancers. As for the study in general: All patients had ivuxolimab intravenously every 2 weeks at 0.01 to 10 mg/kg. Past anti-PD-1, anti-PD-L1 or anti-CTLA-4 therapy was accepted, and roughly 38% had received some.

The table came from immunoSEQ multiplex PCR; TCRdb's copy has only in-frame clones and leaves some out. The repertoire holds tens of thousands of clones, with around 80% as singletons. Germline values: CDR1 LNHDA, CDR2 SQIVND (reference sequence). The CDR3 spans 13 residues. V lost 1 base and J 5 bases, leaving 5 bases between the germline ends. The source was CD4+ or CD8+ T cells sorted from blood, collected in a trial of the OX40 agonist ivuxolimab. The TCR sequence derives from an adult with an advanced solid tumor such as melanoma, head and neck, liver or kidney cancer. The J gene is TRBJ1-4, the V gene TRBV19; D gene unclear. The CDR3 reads CASSIGRNEKLFF. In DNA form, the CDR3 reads TGTGCCAGTAGTATAGGTCGGAATGAAAAACTGTTTTTT.